This TCR beta chain was sequenced for a study of T cell repertoires in cytomegalovirus infection. Study-wide background: TCR beta signatures that were public indicated CMV infection and matching HLA type.

Findings and limits, study-wide: The ex vivo response was dominated by HLA-C-restricted CMV-specific TCR beta clonotypes.

In this sample, this clonotype turned up a few times. Its antigen remains unknown. Germline CDR1 is LNHDA and CDR2 is SQIVND (reference sequence). The CDR3 runs to 15 residues. V gave up 5 bases and J gave up 10 bases; unmatched junction bases: 12. TCRdb fed the reads into MiXCR, producing one record per CDR3 protein. The sample contains about 770,000 distinct CDR3 sequences, 25% to 35% of which appear only once. The TCR sequence derives from a human donor in good health (CMV status not recorded). Some clones in this sample may be carry-over from other donors' samples. The input for sequencing was cultured CD8+ T cells from PBMCs, taken from culture after CMV antigen stimulation. The V and J genes are TRBV19 and TRBJ2-1, with 9 bases identical to TRBD1. The CDR3 DNA sequence: TGTGCCAGTAGTGTACGGGACAGGGTGCCCGAAGAGCAGTTCTTC. Translation: CASSVRDRVPEEQFF.